This TCR beta chain was sequenced during a study of cytomegalovirus exposure and HLA in healthy donors. Study-wide results and limits: Apparent HLA restriction characterized most CMV-associated TCR beta chains in a later analysis. Researchers reported that a few CMV-associated chains were confirmed in vitro as CMV antigen-specific. Among TCR beta chains of equal frequency, HLA-associated ones were more clonally expanded in a later analysis. The authors later found TCR association rates varying by HLA locus, with DRB1 most and HLA-C fewest.

13 Jbeta primers and 60 Vbeta primers were used for the PCR. Libraries were prepared by immunoSEQ multiplex PCR; TCRdb keeps only in-frame clonotypes and omits some of them. The sample contains about 160,000 clones, more than 80% of which appear only once. Germline CDR1 is SGDLS and CDR2 is YYNGEE. This CDR3 has 12 residues. V was pared by 7 bases and J by 3 bases, with 10 bases between. About this clone itself: Antigen: not known.

The chain combines TRBV9 with TRBJ2-5; D is perhaps TRBD1 (6 bases). The TCR sequence derives from a woman aged 18-35 years in good health and CMV-seronegative. The sequenced sample was PBMCs. For the CDR3, the DNA is TGTGCCAGCGGGGCAGGGGAAGAGACCCAGTACTTC. Translation: CASGAGEETQYF.